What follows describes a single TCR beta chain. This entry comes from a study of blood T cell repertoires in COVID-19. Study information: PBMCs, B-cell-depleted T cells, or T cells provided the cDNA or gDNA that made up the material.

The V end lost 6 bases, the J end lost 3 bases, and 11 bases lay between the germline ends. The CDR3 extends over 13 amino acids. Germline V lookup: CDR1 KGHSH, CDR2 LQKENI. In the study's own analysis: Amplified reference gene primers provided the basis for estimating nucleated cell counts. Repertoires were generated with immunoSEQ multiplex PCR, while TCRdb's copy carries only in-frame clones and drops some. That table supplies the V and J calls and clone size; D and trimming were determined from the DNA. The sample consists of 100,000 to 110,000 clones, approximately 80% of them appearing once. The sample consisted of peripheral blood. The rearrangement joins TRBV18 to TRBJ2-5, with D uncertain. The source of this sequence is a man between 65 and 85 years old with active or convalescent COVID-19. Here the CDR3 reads CASSFNREETQYF. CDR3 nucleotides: TGTGCCAGCTCTTTCAACAGAGAAGAGACCCAGTACTTC.